The 15 T cell receptor beta chains below come from one sample, sequenced in a study of T cells in Graves' hyperthyroidism and ophthalmopathy (dated by TCRdb to about 2019). Library method: multiplex PCR. Data came from an Illumina HiSeq 2000. TCR beta CDR3 regions were amplified from RNA transcripts. A first-round RT-PCR of the TCR CDR3 used the HTBI primer set with the Qiagen OneStep RT-PCR kit. In-frame beta chains were kept once TCRdb had trimmed the public reads at Q25 with fastp and called clones with MiXCR. Entries are consolidated by CDR3 protein sequence, retaining the most common genes and DNA. The sample table records fewer than 40,000 distinct CDR3 sequences; around half of these occur just once. The top ten constitute roughly 27% of the sample. The sequencing sample was made of blood. These TCRs come from a middle-aged woman with Graves' ophthalmopathy.

This clonotype was picked up a small number of times. The chain has TRBV15 and TRBJ1-5; TRBD1 is a possible D gene (5 bases). Germline V gene lookup returns CDR1 LNHNV and CDR2 YYDKDF (reference sequence). Trimming left V 5 bases short and J 0 bases short, with 8 bases between. The CDR3 has 14 amino acids. CDR3 coding DNA: TGTGCCACCAGCGGCAGGGATAGCAATCAGCCCCAGCATTTT. This codes for CATSGRDSNQPQHF.

This clonotype was observed many times. This sequence joins TRBV27 and TRBJ2-1, with 10 positions matching TRBD1. There are 15 residues in the CDR3. Germline CDR1 is MNHEY and CDR2 is SMNVEV (reference sequence). V shed 5 bases and J 7 bases; nucleotides not matched to a gene: 8. CDR3: CASSLTGGRGNEQFF. CDR3 bases: TGTGCCAGCAGTCTGACAGGGGGCAGGGGTAATGAGCAGTTCTTC.

This clonotype has at least ten counts. J is TRBJ2-7 and V is TRBV20-1; possibly TRBD2 for D (6 bases). The CDR3 has 13 residues. Trimming stripped 3 bases from V and 1 base from J, with 10 bases between. From germline, CDR1 is DFQATT and CDR2 SNEGSKA (reference sequence). For the CDR3, the DNA is TGCAGTGCTAGGCGGGCGGGGTCCTACGAGCAGTACTTC. Translated, it gives CSARRAGSYEQYF.

CDR3 loop: CASRISGAQETQYF. CDR3 nucleotides: TGTGCCAGCAGAATTAGCGGGGCCCAAGAGACCCAGTACTTC. The chain carries TRBV12-3 or TRBV12-4 and TRBJ2-5; 8 nucleotides match TRBD2. With 6 bases clipped from V and 1 base from J, the junction kept 4 bases outside the gene matches. This CDR3 has 14 amino acids.

The V call is TRBV7-4, the J call TRBJ2-5, with unresolved D. The CDR3 has 12 residues. Trimming removed 10 bases from V and 4 bases from J, with 13 bases in between. From germline, CDR1 is SGHVT and CDR2 SQSDAQ. The DNA for the CDR3 is TGTGCCATCTCCCCTGGGCGAGAGACCCAGTACTTC. Translation: CAISPGRETQYF.

This clonotype was recorded only once. No DNA is shown, since the ends of the CDR3 on it are uncertain; the CDR3 is the one TCRdb lists. V and J are TRBV2 and TRBJ2-5; TRBD2, as called in the table, went unchecked against the DNA. With termini counted, the CDR3 has 20 amino acids. Germline CDR1 reads SNHLY; CDR2 reads FYNNEI. The chain's CDR3 is CASSVQGGTEAFFGQETQYF.

This clonotype was observed many times. This chain links TRBV28 with TRBJ1-5, with no clear D. Trimming shortened V by 1 base and J by 6 bases, and 13 bases separated the two germline ends. This CDR3 spans 15 amino acids. Germline V gene lookup returns CDR1 MDHEN and CDR2 SYDVKM. The CDR3 DNA reads TGTGCCAGCAGTTTATTTGGCATTCCCGGTCAGCCCCAGCATTTT. It specifies CASSLFGIPGQPQHF.

Ten or more counts support this clonotype. This could be a read error, since a much larger clone is one nucleotide away. V gene TRBV5-1 combines with J gene TRBJ1-4; 7 positions agree with TRBD1. The germline V gene encodes CDR1 SGHRS and CDR2 YFSETQ. The CDR3 spans 13 residues. This chain's CDR3 is CASSLHRGEKPFF. CDR3 nucleotide sequence: TGCGCCAGCAGCTTGCACAGGGGTGAAAAACCGTTTTTT.

As for this clonotype: The conserved phenylalanine or tryptophan is not found at the CDR3 terminus, so this likely reflects a read error. Here the CDR3 DNA reads TGCAGTGCTACTCCACTAGCGGGGGGGACCACAGACACGCAGTATCTT. The encoded protein is CSATPLAGGTTDTQYL. The chain recombines TRBV20-1 with TRBJ2-3, with TRBD2 matching 13 bases. In germline, CDR1 is DFQATT, CDR2 SNEGSKA (reference sequence). The CDR3 has 16 amino acids.

The chain combines TRBV13 with TRBJ2-5; tentatively, D is TRBD1 (6 bases). The CDR3 length is 15 residues. V was clipped by 1 base and J by 4 bases, with 13 bases between them. CDR1 PRHDT and CDR2 FYEKMQ come from the germline V gene (reference sequence). The CDR3 DNA reads as TGTGCCAGCAGCTTAGAGGGGGTTGGCGGAGAGACCCAGTACTTC. Translating it yields CASSLEGVGGETQYF.

The J gene is TRBJ2-1, the V gene TRBV2; the D is unclear. The V end lost 7 bases, the J end lost 5 bases, and 9 bases lay between the germline ends. The germline V gene encodes CDR1 SNHLY and CDR2 FYNNEI. This CDR3 is built from 12 residues. CDR3 nucleotide sequence: TGTGCCAGCACCTACTTCGACAATGAGCAGTTCTTC. Translating gives CASTYFDNEQFF. Full variable domain (missing parts from reference TRBV2 and TRBJ2-1): EPEVTQTPSHQVTQMGQEVILRCVPISNHLYFYWYRQILGQKVEFLVSFYNNEISEKSEIFDDQFSVERPDGSNFTLKIRSTKLEDSAMYFCASTYFDNEQFFGPGTRLTVL.

The chain has TRBV20-1 and TRBJ1-4, with 8 bases identical to TRBD1. The V gene's germline CDR1 is DFQATT and CDR2 SNEGSKA (reference sequence). With 3 bases clipped from V and 3 bases from J, the junction kept 6 bases outside the gene matches. CDR3 size: 15 residues. Written as DNA, the CDR3 is TGCAGTGCTAGGGGGCAGGGGGCAGCTAATGAAAAACTGTTTTTT. It codes for CSARGQGAANEKLFF.

J is TRBJ2-5 and V is TRBV20-1; a possible D gene is TRBD2 (5 bases). Trimming stripped 6 bases from V and 5 bases from J, with 19 bases between. From germline, CDR1 is DFQATT and CDR2 SNEGSKA (reference sequence). The length of the CDR3 is 14 residues. The CDR3 nucleotides read TGCAGTGCCCCCGGGGAGCGTCCTGGGGAGACCCAGTACTTC. Amino acids: CSAPGERPGETQYF.

As concerns this clonotype: Because it lacks the conserved phenylalanine or tryptophan at the end, this CDR3 is likely a read error. This chain joins TRBV12-3 or TRBV12-4 and TRBJ2-1; D not resolved. The CDR3 spans 10 residues. V lost 3 bases and J lost 12, with 6 bases in between. CDR3 sequence reads: CASSLKGQFS. As DNA, the CDR3 is TGTGCCAGCAGTTTGAAGGGGCAGTTCTCC.

The rearrangement uses TRBV5-6 and TRBJ2-6, with 7 positions matching TRBD1. Germline trimming cut 0 bases from V and 4 bases from J; bases unmatched to any gene: 7. This CDR3 has 17 amino acids. The germline V gene has CDR1 SGHDT and CDR2 YYEEEE. CDR3: CASSLGPGGSGANVLTF. CDR3 DNA sequence: TGTGCCAGCAGCTTGGGCCCAGGGGGATCCGGGGCCAACGTCCTGACTTTC.